The sequence of this TCR beta chain was determined in a study of breast tumors, draining lymph nodes, adjacent tissues. Germline V gene sequence: CDR1 LNHDA, CDR2 SQIVND (reference sequence). The CDR3 is 15 amino acids. Samples came from axillary lymph nodes draining the breast cancer. Study-level points and caveats: Most tumor T cells seemingly derive from lymph node, then expand in tumor.

MiXCR, run by TCRdb on the multiplex PCR reads, gives a single entry per CDR3 protein. The sample contains approximately 150,000 distinct CDR3 sequences, around a third of which appear only once. On this clonotype: The target antigen is unknown. Relative to the germline gene, one junction end is altered; a read error may explain this.

This rearrangement joins TRBV19 to TRBJ2-5, with TRBD1 identical over 7 bases. Input material: axillary lymph node tissue. The sequence was obtained from a female donor with breast cancer. Some clones in this sample may be carry-over from other donors' samples. CDR3 residues: CASCMLQGFQETQYF. The CDR3 coding sequence is TGTGCCAGTTGTATGCTACAGGGGTTCCAAGAGACCCAGTACTTC.